This T cell receptor beta chain was sequenced for a study of OX40 agonist ivuxolimab in advanced cancers. Of note for this clone: What it recognizes is unknown. At one end, the junction sequence differs from germline, possibly due to a read error.

The CDR3 extends over 13 amino acids. The germline CDR1 and CDR2 sequences are SGHTA and FQGTGA. The repertoire was sequenced with immunoSEQ multiplex PCR; TCRdb's copy has only in-frame clones and lacks some. The sample lists tens of thousands of clones, about 89% occurring once. Study-wide results and caveats: The study found among the lowest clonal expansion in partial responders at 0.1-3.0 mg/kg.

The source of this sequence is an adult with an advanced solid tumor such as melanoma, head and neck, liver or kidney cancer. The sequencing used CD4+ or CD8+ T cells sorted from blood, collected in a trial of the OX40 agonist ivuxolimab. The chain carries TRBV7-3 and TRBJ2-1; 9 bases map to TRBD2. Here the CDR3 DNA reads TGTGCCAGCAGCTCTAAGCCTGCGGGAGGGCTAATCTTC. Translated: CASSSKPAGGLIF.